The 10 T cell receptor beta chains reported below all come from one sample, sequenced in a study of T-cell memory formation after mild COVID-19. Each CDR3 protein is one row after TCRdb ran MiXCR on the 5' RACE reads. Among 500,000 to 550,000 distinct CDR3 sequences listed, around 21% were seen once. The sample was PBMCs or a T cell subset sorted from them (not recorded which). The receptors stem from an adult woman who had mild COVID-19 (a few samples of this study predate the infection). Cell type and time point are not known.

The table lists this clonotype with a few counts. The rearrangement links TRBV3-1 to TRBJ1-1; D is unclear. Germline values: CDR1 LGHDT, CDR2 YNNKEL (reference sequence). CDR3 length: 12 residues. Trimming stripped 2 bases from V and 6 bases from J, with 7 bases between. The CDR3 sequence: CASSQMPAEAFF. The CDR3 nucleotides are TGTGCCAGCAGCCAAATGCCGGCTGAAGCTTTCTTT.

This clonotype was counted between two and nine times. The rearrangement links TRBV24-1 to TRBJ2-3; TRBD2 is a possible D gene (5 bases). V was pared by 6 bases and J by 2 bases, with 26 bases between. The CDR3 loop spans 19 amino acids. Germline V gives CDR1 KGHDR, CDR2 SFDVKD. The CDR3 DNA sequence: TGTGCCACCAGTCTGGACGGGAACTTCCCGCGATCAAACACAGATACGCAGTATTTT. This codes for CATSLDGNFPRSNTDTQYF.

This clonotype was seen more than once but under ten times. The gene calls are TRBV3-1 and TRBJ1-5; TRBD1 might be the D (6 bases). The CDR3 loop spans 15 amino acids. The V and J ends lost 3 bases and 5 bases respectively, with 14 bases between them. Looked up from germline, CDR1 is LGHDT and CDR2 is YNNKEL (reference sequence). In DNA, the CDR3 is TGTGCCAGCAGCCACGGGACCAGGGGTTATCAGCCCCAGCATTTT. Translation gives CASSHGTRGYQPQHF.

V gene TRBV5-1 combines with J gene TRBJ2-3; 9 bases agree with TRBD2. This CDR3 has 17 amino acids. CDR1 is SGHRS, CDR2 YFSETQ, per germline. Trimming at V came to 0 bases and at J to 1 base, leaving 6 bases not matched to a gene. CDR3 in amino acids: CASSLDLSGGRTDTQYF. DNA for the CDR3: TGCGCCAGCAGCTTGGATCTAAGCGGGGGGCGCACAGATACGCAGTATTTT. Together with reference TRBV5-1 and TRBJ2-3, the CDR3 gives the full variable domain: KAGVTQTPRYLIKTRGQQVTLSCSPISGHRSVSWYQQTPGQGLQFLFEYFSETQRNKGNFPGRFSGRQFSNSRSEMNVSTLELGDSALYLCASSLDLSGGRTDTQYFGPGTRLTVL.

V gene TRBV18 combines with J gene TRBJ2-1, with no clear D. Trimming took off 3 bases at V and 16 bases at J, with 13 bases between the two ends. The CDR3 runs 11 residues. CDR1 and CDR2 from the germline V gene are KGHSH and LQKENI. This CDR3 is CASSPGPKVFF. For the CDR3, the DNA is TGTGCCAGCTCACCGGGCCCTAAGGTCTTCTTC.

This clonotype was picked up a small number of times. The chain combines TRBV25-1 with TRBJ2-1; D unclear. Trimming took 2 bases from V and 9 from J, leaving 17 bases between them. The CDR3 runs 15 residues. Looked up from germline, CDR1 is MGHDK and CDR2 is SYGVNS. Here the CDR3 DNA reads TGTGCCAGCAGTGAAAGAGGAATGAGCCCGGGTGAGCAGTTCTTC. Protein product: CASSERGMSPGEQFF. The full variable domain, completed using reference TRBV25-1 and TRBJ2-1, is EADIYQTPRYLVIGTGKKITLECSQTMGHDKMYWYQQDPGMELHLIHYSYGVNSTEKGDLSSESTVSRIRTEHFPLTLESARPSHTSQYLCASSERGMSPGEQFFGPGTRLTVL.

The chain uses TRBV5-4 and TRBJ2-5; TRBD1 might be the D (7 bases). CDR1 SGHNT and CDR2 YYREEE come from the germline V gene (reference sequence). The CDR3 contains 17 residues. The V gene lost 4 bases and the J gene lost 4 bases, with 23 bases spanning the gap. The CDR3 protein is CASSRGIGGGESETQYF. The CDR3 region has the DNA TGTGCCAGCAGCCGGGGGATAGGGGGCGGTGAATCAGAGACCCAGTACTTC.

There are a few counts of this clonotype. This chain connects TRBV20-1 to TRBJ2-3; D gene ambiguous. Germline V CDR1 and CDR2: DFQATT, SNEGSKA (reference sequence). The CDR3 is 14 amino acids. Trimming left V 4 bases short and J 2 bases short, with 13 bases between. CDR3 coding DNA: TGCAGTGCTACCCCTTATTTGCCCACAGATACGCAGTATTTT. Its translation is CSATPYLPTDTQYF.

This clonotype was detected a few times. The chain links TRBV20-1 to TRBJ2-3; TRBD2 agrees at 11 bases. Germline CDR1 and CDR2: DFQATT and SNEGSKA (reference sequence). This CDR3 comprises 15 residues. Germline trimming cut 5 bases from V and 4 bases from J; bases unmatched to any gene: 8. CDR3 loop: CSAPASGGKSDTQYF. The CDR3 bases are TGCAGTGCTCCCGCTAGCGGGGGGAAGTCAGATACGCAGTATTTT.

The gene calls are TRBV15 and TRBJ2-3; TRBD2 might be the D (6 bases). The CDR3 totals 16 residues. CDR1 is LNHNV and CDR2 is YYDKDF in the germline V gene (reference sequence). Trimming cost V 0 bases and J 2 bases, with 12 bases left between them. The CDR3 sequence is CATSRDGAGLTDTQYF. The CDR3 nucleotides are TGTGCCACCAGCAGAGATGGCGCGGGACTCACAGATACGCAGTATTTT. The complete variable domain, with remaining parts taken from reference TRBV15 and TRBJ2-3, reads DAMVIQNPRYQVTQFGKPVTLSCSQTLNHNVMYWYQQKSSQAPKLLFHYYDKDFNNEADTPDNFQSRRPNTSFCFLDIRSPGLGDTAMYLCATSRDGAGLTDTQYFGPGTRLTVL.